Described below is a single T cell receptor beta chain sequence and its context. Germline CDR1 reads GTSNPN; CDR2 reads SVGIG (reference sequence). The CDR3 runs 13 residues. Trimming took off 5 bases at V and 10 bases at J, with 15 bases between the two ends. TCRdb's copy holds only in-frame clones and misses some; the assay was immunoSEQ multiplex PCR. The table records about 670,000 clones, 85% to 90% of them present only once. This sample is drawn from a study of blood T cell repertoires in COVID-19. Study summary: Sites across the United States, Italy and Spain contributed samples from acute and convalescent COVID-19.

The chain is built from TRBV30 and TRBJ1-6; D possibly corresponds to TRBD1 (5 bases). Material for sequencing was peripheral blood. The sequence was collected from a young woman with acute or convalescent COVID-19. CDR3 in DNA: TGTGCCTGGGCCCTCAGGGAAGACTCACCCCTCCACTTT. Translation gives CAWALREDSPLHF.